Sequencing of this TCR beta chain was carried out in a study of blood T cell repertoires in COVID-19. Study in general: The United States, Italy and Spain supplied acute and convalescent COVID-19 samples. Nucleic acid was either cDNA or gDNA, and it came from T cells, B-cell-depleted T cells, or PBMCs.

In its sample, this clone was seen a few times. The CDR3 contains 15 residues. The V gene's germline CDR1 is ENHRY and CDR2 SYGVKD. V lost 3 bases and J lost 7, with 19 bases in between. In the authors' workflow: Using reference gene primer amplification, nucleated cell counts were estimated. Measured with immunoSEQ multiplex PCR; TCRdb has only the in-frame clones, and not every one. V and J calls and clone size are those listed in that table; D and trimming were worked out from the DNA. Of approximately 100,000 clones detected, 75% to 90% appear once; the ten largest clones hold approximately 7%. The rearrangement joins TRBV10-3 to TRBJ2-7, with D maybe TRBD1 (6 bases). The TCR was taken from a woman aged 50 to 60 with acute or convalescent COVID-19. Sequencing was done on a sample of peripheral blood. The CDR3, as DNA: TGTGCCATCAGTGAAGGGGGACCTCTACTGTGGGAGCAGTACTTC. This sequence encodes CAISEGGPLLWEQYF.